The 20 T cell receptor beta chains below were found in one sample sequenced in a study of response to subunit inactivated influenza vaccine. MiXCR, applied by TCRdb to the RT-PCR reads, yields one record per CDR3 protein. This sample has 610,000 or so distinct CDR3 sequences, with 14% found just once. The sequencing used PBMCs from blood, collected 11 to 12 days after vaccination. The receptors originated from a man aged 50 to 60 who received an inactivated influenza vaccine.

This sequence joins TRBV2 and TRBJ1-1, with D possibly TRBD1 on 5 matching bases. The germline gives CDR1 SNHLY, CDR2 FYNNEI. The CDR3 sequence is 14 residues long. Trimming took 7 bases from V and 4 from J, leaving 16 bases between them. The CDR3 DNA sequence: TGTGCCAGCAAGGGGAGGGCGGTGATCACTGAAGCTTTCTTT. This gives the protein CASKGRAVITEAFF.

This clonotype was found a few times. The chain joins TRBV25-1 to TRBJ2-5; the match to TRBD1 covers 8 bases. The CDR3 sequence is 15 residues long. Germline V gene lookup returns CDR1 MGHDK and CDR2 SYGVNS. J gave up 2 bases and V 3 bases, and 5 bases lay outside the gene matches. The CDR3 reads CASSEGQVGQETQYF. In DNA, the CDR3 is TGTGCCAGCAGTGAGGGACAGGTCGGGCAAGAGACCCAGTACTTC.

The count of this clonotype is one. The V gene is TRBV6-2 or TRBV6-3, the J gene TRBJ1-2; weak D call: TRBD1 (5 bases). CDR1 is MNHEY, CDR2 SVGEGT, per germline. V lost 2 bases to trimming and J lost 0 bases, with 16 bases between them. The CDR3 has 17 residues. In DNA form, the CDR3 reads TGTGCCAGCAGTTACCAAGTCGGTGACAGCACTAACTATGGCTACACCTTC. Its protein product is CASSYQVGDSTNYGYTF.

This rearrangement joins TRBV4-1 to TRBJ1-4; a weak D match, TRBD1 (5 bases). There are 17 residues in the CDR3. The V and J ends lost 4 bases and 8 bases respectively, with 23 bases between them. The V gene's germline CDR1 is MGHRA and CDR2 YSYEKL. CDR3 sequence: CASSPQMSPGPGEKLFF. CDR3 bases: TGCGCCAGCAGCCCGCAAATGTCCCCAGGGCCGGGGGAAAAACTGTTTTTT.

This clonotype was observed a handful of times. The V call is TRBV11-2, the J call TRBJ1-1; a weak D match, TRBD1 (5 bases). The V end lost 1 base, the J end lost 8 bases, and 11 bases lay between the germline ends. This CDR3 spans 13 amino acids. The germline CDR1 and CDR2 sequences are SGHAT and FQNNGV. CDR3 residues: CASSLAQGLEAFF. CDR3 bases: TGTGCCAGCAGCTTAGCCCAGGGACTCGAAGCTTTCTTT.

This clonotype came up a few times. J is TRBJ2-3 and V is TRBV5-8, with 10 bases matching TRBD1. V dropped 0 bases and J dropped 3; count of bases not matched to a gene: 4. Germline V CDR1 and CDR2: SGHTS, YDEGEE. This CDR3 comprises 16 residues. CDR3 residues: CASSLGPGQGTDTQYF. The CDR3 nucleotides are TGTGCCAGCAGCTTGGGGCCGGGACAGGGGACAGATACGCAGTATTTT.

This clonotype was recorded at least ten times. This chain uses TRBV7-9 with TRBJ2-2; no definite D call. The germline V and J ends were trimmed by 1 base and 5 bases, with 5 bases remaining between them. CDR1 is SEHNR, CDR2 FQNEAQ, per germline (reference sequence). The CDR3 is 13 amino acids. As DNA, the CDR3 is TGTGCCAGCAGCTTAGGAAGGACCGGGGAGCTGTTTTTT. It codes for CASSLGRTGELFF. Using reference TRBV7-9 and TRBJ2-2 for the parts outside the CDR3, the full variable domain is DTGVSQNPRHKITKRGQNVTFRCDPISEHNRLYWYRQTLGQGPEFLTYFQNEAQLEKSRLLSDRFSAERPKGSFSTLEIQRTEQGDSAMYLCASSLGRTGELFFGEGSRLTVL.

There are a few counts of this clonotype. This chain joins TRBV5-1 and TRBJ2-1; 13 bases agree with TRBD2. CDR1 and CDR2 from the germline V gene are SGHRS and YFSETQ. Germline trimming cut 1 base from V and 0 bases from J; bases unmatched to any gene: 4. CDR3 length: 18 residues. As DNA, the CDR3 is TGCGCCAGCAGCTTGCGGACTAGCGGGAGTGGCTCCTACAATGAGCAGTTCTTC. Translating it yields CASSLRTSGSGSYNEQFF.

This sequence joins TRBV20-1 and TRBJ2-5; D perhaps matches TRBD1 (7 bases). The germline gives CDR1 DFQATT, CDR2 SNEGSKA (reference sequence). Trimming removed 5 bases at V and 4 bases at J, with 23 bases between. The CDR3 contains 16 residues. CDR3 residues: CSAQGGTATAPETQYF. The CDR3 DNA reads TGCAGTGCTCAAGGGGGGACAGCTACGGCCCCAGAGACCCAGTACTTC.

This clonotype was seen a few times. This chain links TRBV7-2 with TRBJ2-3, with D hard to call. CDR3 size: 12 residues. Germline CDR1 is SGHTA and CDR2 is FQGNSA. Trimming shortened V by 1 base and J by 8 bases, and 7 bases separated the two germline ends. The CDR3 region has the DNA TGTGCCAGCAGCTTAGACGCGCCTACGCAGTATTTT. It codes for CASSLDAPTQYF.

The chain links TRBV6-1 to TRBJ2-1; 10 positions match TRBD1. Germline lookup yields CDR1 MNHNS and CDR2 SASEGT. The V gene end was trimmed by 5 bases and the J gene end by 7 bases; junction bases not matched to a gene: 5. The CDR3 consists of 14 residues. CDR3 sequence: CASSRDRGLNEQFF. CDR3 in DNA: TGTGCCAGCAGTCGGGACAGGGGTTTAAATGAGCAGTTCTTC.

This clonotype was picked up a small number of times. The chain joins TRBV6-2 or TRBV6-3 to TRBJ1-5; 7 bases agree with TRBD1. With 7 bases clipped from V and 2 bases from J, the junction kept 2 bases outside the gene matches. Germline V gene sequence: CDR1 MNHEY, CDR2 SVGEGT. This CDR3 region has 13 residues. The CDR3 loop reads CASKGAGNQPQHF. The DNA of the CDR3 is TGTGCCAGCAAGGGGGCTGGCAATCAGCCCCAGCATTTT.

This clonotype was observed many times. This chain links TRBV2 with TRBJ2-2; TRBD2 matches at 11 bases. There are 13 residues in the CDR3. V gave up 6 bases and J gave up 6 bases; unmatched junction bases: 0. The germline V gene encodes CDR1 SNHLY and CDR2 FYNNEI. CDR3 DNA sequence: TGTGCCAGCAGACTAGCGGGAGCCGGGGAGCTGTTTTTT. Translated: CASRLAGAGELFF.

This clonotype was picked up a small number of times. The chain uses TRBV4-1 and TRBJ2-5, with D hard to call. Germline lookup yields CDR1 MGHRA and CDR2 YSYEKL. The CDR3 spans 14 residues. The V and J ends lost 2 bases and 5 bases respectively, with 12 bases between them. CDR3 loop: CASSQRYMGETQYF. The DNA for the CDR3 is TGCGCCAGCAGCCAACGTTACATGGGGGAGACCCAGTACTTC.

DNA for the CDR3: TGCAGTGCTCCTCCCAGTGACGACAGCTTCTATAATTCACCCCTCCACTTT. It translates to CSAPPSDDSFYNSPLHF. This chain connects TRBV20-1 to TRBJ1-6, with TRBD1 as a possible D gene (5 bases). Germline lookup yields CDR1 DFQATT and CDR2 SNEGSKA (reference sequence). Deletions cut 5 bases from V and 3 bases from J, with 20 bases between. The CDR3 has 17 residues.

This clonotype was counted only a few times. The chain carries TRBV28 and TRBJ2-7; D unclear. This CDR3 is 14 amino acids long. Germline V gene lookup returns CDR1 MDHEN and CDR2 SYDVKM. V was clipped by 3 bases and J by 0 bases, with 9 bases between them. The CDR3 region is CASSFPDLSYEQYF. Written as DNA, the CDR3 is TGTGCCAGCAGTTTCCCGGACCTCTCCTACGAGCAGTACTTC.

This clonotype has only a few counts. This rearrangement joins TRBV30 to TRBJ1-2; D is possibly TRBD1 (5 bases). Germline V gives CDR1 GTSNPN, CDR2 SVGIG (reference sequence). The CDR3 is made up of 17 amino acids. V shed 8 bases and J shed 0 bases, with 25 bases lying between them. The CDR3 spells CAASWGLGRSSNYGYTF. In nucleotides, the CDR3 is TGTGCCGCCTCATGGGGGTTGGGTCGGTCCTCTAACTATGGCTACACCTTC.

The chain links TRBV14 to TRBJ2-2, with D perhaps TRBD1 (5 bases). The V gene lost 1 base and the J gene lost 4 bases, with 10 bases spanning the gap. This CDR3 has 15 amino acids. The germline CDR1 and CDR2 sequences are SGHDN and FVKESK. The CDR3 DNA follows: TGTGCCAGCAGCCAAGGCCGACAGTCCACCGGGGAGCTGTTTTTT. This sequence encodes CASSQGRQSTGELFF.

This clonotype came up a few times. The chain carries TRBV6-2 or TRBV6-3 and TRBJ2-7; TRBD2 is a possible D gene (6 bases). The CDR3 covers 15 residues. The V end lost 6 bases, the J end lost 1 base, and 16 bases lay between the germline ends. Germline-derived CDR1 and CDR2 are MNHEY and SVGEGT. The CDR3 DNA follows: TGTGCCAGCAGCCCCCCGCCTCGGGGGTCCTACGAGCAGTACTTC. It codes for CASSPPPRGSYEQYF.

V gene TRBV7-8 combines with J gene TRBJ2-3; 12 nucleotides line up with TRBD2. The CDR3 sequence is 15 residues long. Per germline, CDR1 SGHVS and CDR2 FQNEAQ. After removal of 0 bases from V and 5 bases from J, the junction contained 0 bases not matched to a gene. Written as DNA, the CDR3 is TGTGCCAGCAGCTTAGCGACTAGCGGGAGAGATACGCAGTATTTT. Translating gives CASSLATSGRDTQYF.